These T cell receptor beta chains were read from a single sample in a study of T-cell memory formation after mild COVID-19. TCRdb redid the calling of the 5' RACE reads with MiXCR, one entry per CDR3 protein. The sample lists hundreds of thousands of distinct CDR3 sequences, around 14% occurring once. The sequenced sample was PBMCs or a T cell subset sorted from them (not recorded which). These receptors all come from a man younger than 35 who had mild COVID-19 (a few samples of this study predate the infection). Cell type and time point are not known. CDR3s include the opening cysteine and the closing phenylalanine or tryptophan. D genes are given only for firm matches. The size entry is marked missing in some rows and otherwise reads once, few, many or a size class.

CDR3 protein,CDR3 DNA,D gene,J gene,clone size,V gene
CAISEPDWTGGFPHTDTQYF,TGTGCCATCAGTGAGCCAGATTGGACAGGGGGGTTCCCTCACACAGATACGCAGTATTTT,TRBD1,TRBJ2-3,.,TRBV10-3
CASRQTGGHTGELFF,TGTGCCAGCAGGCAGACAGGGGGACACACCGGGGAGCTGTTTTTT,TRBD1,TRBJ2-2,few,TRBV6-6
CASSPMAAETQYF,TGTGCCAGCTCACCCATGGCAGCCGAGACCCAGTACTTC,.,TRBJ2-5,.,TRBV18
CASSLGINRGGYGYTF,TGTGCCAGCAGCTTAGGGATTAACAGGGGAGGGTATGGCTACACCTTC,TRBD1,TRBJ1-2,few,TRBV7-8
CASSVASHSYEQYF,TGTGCCAGCAGCGTAGCATCCCACTCCTACGAGCAGTACTTC,.,TRBJ2-7,.,TRBV9
CASSLSIGLYNEQFF,TGTGCCAGCAGTTTAAGTATTGGGCTATACAATGAGCAGTTCTTC,.,TRBJ2-1,few,TRBV27
CASRLRVQGPPQHF,TGTGCCAGCAGGCTCCGGGTCCAAGGCCCGCCCCAGCATTTT,.,TRBJ1-5,.,TRBV6-6
CASREQSTGELFF,TGCGCCAGCAGGGAACAGTCCACCGGGGAGCTGTTTTTT,.,TRBJ2-2,many,TRBV5-1
CASTNGGPGELFF,TGTGCCAGCACGAACGGGGGACCGGGGGAGCTGTTTTTT,.,TRBJ2-2,.,TRBV6-5
CSATPPESDTQYF,TGCAGTGCCACCCCTCCTGAGTCAGATACGCAGTATTTT,.,TRBJ2-3,.,TRBV20-1
CASSFTGEFSSGSNVLTF,TGTGCCAGCAGTTTCACAGGTGAATTTAGCTCTGGGTCCAACGTCCTGACTTTC,.,TRBJ2-6,.,TRBV7-2
CASSPTGVGYTF,TGTGCCAGCAGCCCGACAGGGGTTGGCTACACCTTC,TRBD1,TRBJ1-2,few,TRBV3-1
CASSQATRDRGDTQYF,TGCGCCAGCAGCCAAGCTACCCGGGACAGGGGGGATACGCAGTATTTT,TRBD1,TRBJ2-3,.,TRBV4-1
CASSFGGVDQYF,TGCGCCAGCAGCTTCGGGGGTGTCGACCAGTACTTC,.,TRBJ2-5,.,TRBV5-1